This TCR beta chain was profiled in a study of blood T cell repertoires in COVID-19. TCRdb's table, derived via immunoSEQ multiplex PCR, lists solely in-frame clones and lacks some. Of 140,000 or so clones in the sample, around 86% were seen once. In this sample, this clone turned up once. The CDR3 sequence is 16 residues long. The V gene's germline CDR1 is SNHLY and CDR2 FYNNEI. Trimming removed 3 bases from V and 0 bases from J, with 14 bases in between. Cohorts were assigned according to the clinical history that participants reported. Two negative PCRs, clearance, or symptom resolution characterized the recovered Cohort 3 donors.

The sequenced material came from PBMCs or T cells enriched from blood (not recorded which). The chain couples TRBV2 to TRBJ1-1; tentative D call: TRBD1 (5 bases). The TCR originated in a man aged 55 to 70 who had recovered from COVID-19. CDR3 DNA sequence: TGTGCCAGCAGTGAGATTGGGGGGGTCCTGAACACTGAAGCTTTCTTT. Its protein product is CASSEIGGVLNTEAFF.